This TCR beta chain was recovered during a study of blood T cell repertoires in COVID-19. Sequencing used immunoSEQ multiplex PCR; TCRdb keeps in-frame clones, though not all of them. This table has fewer than 200,000 clones, 78% appearing once. CDR3 size: 14 residues. Deletions cut 5 bases from V and 6 bases from J, with 14 bases between. CDR1 and CDR2 from the germline V gene are SGHAT and FQNNGV. Source material: PBMCs or T cells enriched from blood (not recorded which). This TCR came from a woman aged 50 to 60 who had recovered from COVID-19. This chain uses TRBV11-2 with TRBJ2-1, with D unclear. The CDR3 region is CASSLDWVPNEQFF. In DNA, the CDR3 is TGTGCCAGCAGCCTTGACTGGGTGCCCAATGAGCAGTTCTTC.